The 13 T cell receptor beta chains listed next were all sequenced from one sample in a study of T cell clonality in common variable immunodeficiency. Data came from immunoSEQ multiplex PCR; TCRdb stores just in-frame clones and leaves some out. Recorded here are roughly 50,000 clones, with no singletons, and the ten leading clones hold approximately 3%. The sequenced material came from peripheral blood mononuclear cells. Receptors originate from a person aged 18 to 75 in good health.

This clone has at least ten counts. The read ends 3 residues shy of where the CDR3 ends; the end is completed using the germline J gene. The genes are TRBV5-1 and TRBJ2-2; the D gene is possibly TRBD2 (6 bases). V lost 3 bases to trimming and J lost 6 bases, with 15 bases between them. Germline V lookup: CDR1 SGHRS, CDR2 YFSETQ. The CDR3 has 15 amino acids. CDR3 DNA, as far as it was read: TGCGCCAGCAGCTCCCCGGGGGATAACCCCGGGGAG. Protein: CASSSPGDNPGE. The entire CDR3 is CASSSPGDNPGELFF. The full variable domain, in which reference TRBV5-1 and TRBJ2-2 provide the parts outside the CDR3, is KAGVTQTPRYLIKTRGQQVTLSCSPISGHRSVSWYQQTPGQGLQFLFEYFSETQRNKGNFPGRFSGRQFSNSRSEMNVSTLELGDSALYLCASSSPGDNPGELFFGEGSRLTVL.

This clone was picked up many times. The observed sequence ends 3 residues before the CDR3 terminus, with the missing tail filled in from the germline J gene. The chain has TRBV11-2 and TRBJ1-1; 10 nucleotides align to TRBD1. CDR3 length: 13 residues. The germline V gene encodes CDR1 SGHAT and CDR2 FQNNGV. CDR3 residues: CASLTGGNTRAFF. The sequenced CDR3 bases are TGTGCCAGCCTGACAGGGGGCAATACTCGC. The full variable domain, rest sourced from reference TRBV11-2 and TRBJ1-1, is EAGVAQSPRYKIIEKRQSVAFWCNPISGHATLYWYQQILGQGPKLLIQFQNNGVVDDSQLPKDRFSAERLKGVDSTLKIQPAKLEDSAVYLCASLTGGNTRAFFGQGTRLTVV.

This clone was seen repeatedly, ten times or more. The read stops 3 residues short of the end of the CDR3; the missing end is completed from the germline J gene. The chain has TRBV19 and TRBJ2-3, with a tentative D call TRBD2 (5 bases). The CDR3 runs to 15 residues. Germline-derived CDR1 and CDR2 are LNHDA and SQIVND (reference sequence). V lost 3 bases and J 6 bases, leaving 16 bases between the germline ends. Partial CDR3 DNA: TGTGCCAGTAGTATCGTTCTAGCAAGAGCGGATACG. Protein product: CASSIVLARADT. The CDR3 in full is CASSIVLARADTQYF. The full variable domain, in which reference TRBV19 and TRBJ2-3 provide the parts outside the CDR3, is DGGITQSPKYLFRKEGQNVTLSCEQNLNHDAMYWYRQDPGQGLRLIYYSQIVNDFQKGDIAEGYSVSREKKESFPLTVTSAQKNPTAFYLCASSIVLARADTQYFGPGTRLTVL.

This clone was picked up many times. The read ends 3 residues shy of where the CDR3 ends; the end is completed using the germline J gene. The rearrangement links TRBV5-1 to TRBJ2-5; tentative D call: TRBD1 (5 bases). This CDR3 has 13 residues. Between the trimmed V and J ends, which lost 2 bases and 3 bases, there was a span of 8 bases. Germline-derived CDR1 and CDR2 are SGHRS and YFSETQ. CDR3 loop: CASSFRQKETQYF. The part of the CDR3 DNA that was read is TGCGCCAGCAGCTTCCGACAGAAAGAGACC.

This clone has a count of ten or more. Read coverage stops 3 residues before the CDR3 terminus; the germline J gene supplies the remainder. The chain carries TRBV19 and TRBJ2-1; 10 bases line up with TRBD1. The V and J ends lost 7 bases and 8 bases, in that order; junction bases with no gene match: 11. The V gene's germline CDR1 is LNHDA and CDR2 SQIVND (reference sequence). This CDR3 is 15 amino acids long. CDR3 sequence: CASKPGQGLGYEQFF. Incomplete CDR3 DNA: TGTGCCAGTAAACCGGGACAGGGGTTAGGTTATGAG.

This clone was recorded many times. The read falls 3 residues short of the CDR3 end, and the missing part is taken from the germline J gene. V is TRBV7-2 and J is TRBJ1-2; 7 bases match TRBD1. CDR3 length equals 15 residues. Trimming removed 5 bases from V and 2 bases from J; junction bases left unmatched: 8. Germline assignment: CDR1 SGHTA and CDR2 FQGNSA. The covered CDR3 bases are TGTGCCAGCAGCATAAGATTGGGACAGAACTATGGC. This gives the protein CASSIRLGQNYG. The whole CDR3 protein reads CASSIRLGQNYGYTF.

This clone was seen ten or more times. The CDR3 end falls 3 residues outside the read, so it is completed with the germline J gene. The chain joins TRBV20-1 to TRBJ2-1, with 8 bases that match TRBD1. CDR3 length: 15 residues. Germline CDR1 DFQATT, CDR2 SNEGSKA (reference sequence). Trimming removed 6 bases from V and 2 bases from J; junction bases left unmatched: 9. CDR3 bases read: TGCAGTGCAACCACCATACAGGGGGCCTACAATGAG. This gives the protein CSATTIQGAYNE. The CDR3 in full is CSATTIQGAYNEQFF.

A note on this clone: The CDR3 end is not reached by the read, which stops 3 residues before it; the germline J gene fills it in. The rearrangement uses TRBV30 and TRBJ1-6, with 7 bases lining up with TRBD1. There are 16 residues in the CDR3. With 1 base clipped from V and 11 bases from J, the junction kept 14 bases outside the gene matches. Looked up from germline, CDR1 is GTSNPN and CDR2 is SVGIG (reference sequence). The CDR3 region is CAWSATGDIRGTPLHF. The CDR3 bases that were read are TGTGCCTGGAGTGCAACAGGGGACATCCGAGGGACACCC. Full variable domain (missing parts from reference TRBV30 and TRBJ1-6): SQTIHQWPATLVQPVGSPLSLECTVEGTSNPNLYWYRQAAGRGLQLLFYSVGIGQISSEVPQNLSASRPQDRQFILSSKKLLLSDSGFYLCAWSATGDIRGTPLHFGNGTRLTVT.

Ten or more counts support this clone. The missing CDR3 end, 3 residues past where the read stops, is filled in from the germline J gene. J is TRBJ2-3 and V is TRBV2; 8 bases match TRBD2. CDR1 is SNHLY, CDR2 FYNNEI, per germline. CDR3 length equals 17 residues. Losses at the gene ends were 3 bases for V and 2 bases for J; bases not matched to a gene: 10. CDR3 DNA (partial): TGTGCCAGCAGTGATGGATCTCGCGGGAGGTCCACAGATACG. It is translated as CASSDGSRGRSTDT. The full CDR3 protein reads CASSDGSRGRSTDTQYF. Together with reference TRBV2 and TRBJ2-3, the CDR3 gives the full variable domain: EPEVTQTPSHQVTQMGQEVILRCVPISNHLYFYWYRQILGQKVEFLVSFYNNEISEKSEIFDDQFSVERPDGSNFTLKIRSTKLEDSAMYFCASSDGSRGRSTDTQYFGPGTRLTVL.

This clone was counted ten times or more. From the germline J gene comes the end of the CDR3, since the read stops 3 residues before it. This chain connects TRBV29-1 to TRBJ2-5; TRBD1 aligns across 10 bases. Germline assignment: CDR1 SQVTM and CDR2 ANQGSEA. This CDR3 comprises 13 residues. V trimming: 7 bases; J trimming: 4 bases; junction bases outside the gene matches: 6. The DNA read from the CDR3 is TGCAGCGCTGGGGACAGGGGAGCAGAGACC. Encoded protein: CSAGDRGAET. The full CDR3 is CSAGDRGAETQYF.

This clone was seen only a few times. The read comes to an end 3 residues before the CDR3 does, leaving the germline J gene to fill in the end. The chain carries TRBV7-9 and TRBJ2-7; 7 positions match TRBD1. CDR3 size: 14 residues. The germline CDR1 and CDR2 sequences are SEHNR and FQNEAQ (reference sequence). V shed 1 base and J 0 bases; nucleotides not matched to a gene: 0. Incomplete CDR3 DNA: TGTGCCAGCAGCTTAGACAGGGGCTCCTACGAG. Protein product: CASSLDRGSYE. In full, the CDR3 is CASSLDRGSYEQYF.

This clone was counted at least ten times. The read terminates 3 residues before the CDR3 end, so the remaining end is supplied by the germline J gene. Other DNA sequences within the sample encode an identical CDR3. The chain is built from TRBV5-1 and TRBJ2-7, with 7 positions matching TRBD2. With 1 base clipped from V and 4 bases from J, the junction kept 8 bases outside the gene matches. This CDR3 is built from 15 residues. Germline loops: CDR1 SGHRS, CDR2 YFSETQ. CDR3 bases read: TGCGCCAGCAGCTTGATTGGCGGGAGTATTTACGAG. Protein product: CASSLIGGSIYE. In full, the CDR3 reads CASSLIGGSIYEQYF.

This clone was recorded many times. The read falls 3 residues short of the CDR3 end, and the missing part is taken from the germline J gene. The chain uses TRBV20-1 and TRBJ2-3, with 10 bases that match TRBD2. The germline V gene encodes CDR1 DFQATT and CDR2 SNEGSKA (reference sequence). The CDR3 length is 16 residues. V shed 3 bases, J shed 4 bases, and the junction held 10 bases outside the gene matches. CDR3 DNA (partial): TGCAGTGCTAGGGATATGCTAGCGGGAGCGGCAGATACG. Encoded protein: CSARDMLAGAADT. The full CDR3 is CSARDMLAGAADTQYF.